One and the same sample provided the 2 T cell receptor beta chains below, sequenced in a study of control samples from healthy donors and cancer patients. The data were produced by immunoSEQ multiplex PCR, yet TCRdb's version contains in-frame clones alone and is incomplete. Found here are some 120,000 clones, about 88% of them singletons; the top ten hold over 2%. Sequenced sample: blood. These receptors came from a woman aged 70-85 years in good health.

This clone was seen once. The rearrangement uses TRBV19 and TRBJ2-2, with D perhaps being TRBD1 or TRBD2 (5 bases each). This CDR3 has 15 amino acids. V dropped 3 bases and J dropped 1 base, with 9 bases sitting between them. CDR1 is LNHDA and CDR2 is SQIVND in the germline V gene (reference sequence). The CDR3 nucleotides read TGTGCCAGTAGTATTGGGGGACGGAACACCGGGGAGCTGTTTTTT. This codes for CASSIGGRNTGELFF.

CDR3 residues: CASSLDIRYGELFF. CDR3 bases: TGTGCCAGCAGCTTAGATATCCGATACGGGGAGCTGTTTTTT. V is TRBV11-3 and J is TRBJ2-2, with unresolved D. This CDR3 contains 14 residues. Between the trimmed V and J ends, which lost 0 bases and 7 bases, there was a span of 9 bases. CDR1 and CDR2 (germline): SGHNT, YENEEA.